This T cell receptor (beta chain) was obtained from a study of glioma-infiltrating T cells. Study-level results: Tissue and blood shared very few CDR3 sequences.

TCR alpha and beta CDR3 regions were amplified from RNA using iRepertoire nested multiplex PCR. TCRdb reprocessed the multiplex PCR reads with MiXCR, giving one entry per CDR3 protein. The data show approximately 140,000 distinct CDR3 sequences, with around 23% seen just once and about 30% held by the top ten. Ten or more counts support this clonotype. The target antigen is unknown. Germline V gene data show CDR1 as MDHEN and CDR2 as SYDVKM. This CDR3 spans 13 amino acids. Trimming removed 4 bases at V and 2 bases at J, with 8 bases between. The V and J genes are TRBV28 and TRBJ2-5, with a tentative D call TRBD1 (5 bases). Sequenced material: glioma tissue, nonneoplastic brain tissue, or PBMCs (not recorded which). The receptor was isolated from a human donor with low-grade glioma or glioblastoma, undergoing nonglioma brain surgery, or in good health (not recorded which). The CDR3 region is CASSSDKQETQYF. Here the CDR3 DNA reads TGTGCCAGCAGTTCGGACAAGCAAGAGACCCAGTACTTC.